This entry lists 17 T cell receptor beta chains sequenced from one sample in a study of OX40 agonist ivuxolimab in advanced cancers. Using immunoSEQ multiplex PCR, the repertoire was profiled, and TCRdb retains in-frame clones only, with some absent. Of approximately 77,000 clones in the sample, about four fifths were seen once. Specimen: CD4+ or CD8+ T cells sorted from blood, collected in a trial of the OX40 agonist ivuxolimab. These receptors originate from an adult with an advanced solid tumor such as melanoma, head and neck, liver or kidney cancer.

The chain links TRBV11-2 to TRBJ2-7; 8 bases align to TRBD1. The germline V gene encodes CDR1 SGHAT and CDR2 FQNNGV. The CDR3 extends over 12 amino acids. V shed 8 bases and J 6 bases; nucleotides not matched to a gene: 6. The CDR3 coding sequence is TGTGCCAGCGGAGGCACAGGGGGCGAGCAGTACTTC. Its translation is CASGGTGGEQYF. The full variable domain, its missing parts supplied by reference TRBV11-2 and TRBJ2-7, is EAGVAQSPRYKIIEKRQSVAFWCNPISGHATLYWYQQILGQGPKLLIQFQNNGVVDDSQLPKDRFSAERLKGVDSTLKIQPAKLEDSAVYLCASGGTGGEQYFGPGTRLTVT.

The V and J genes are TRBV18 and TRBJ2-7; D call uncertain. Trimming pared 2 bases from V and 1 base from J, leaving 6 bases between. There are 13 residues in the CDR3. Germline assignment: CDR1 KGHSH and CDR2 LQKENI. The CDR3 sequence is CASSPGVSYEQYF. In nucleotides, the CDR3 is TGTGCCAGCTCACCAGGGGTGTCCTACGAGCAGTACTTC.

V gene TRBV7-2 combines with J gene TRBJ1-1; a weak D match, TRBD1 (5 bases). CDR3 length: 15 amino acids. Per germline, CDR1 SGHTA and CDR2 FQGNSA. V dropped 1 base and J dropped 3 bases, with 12 bases sitting between them. CDR3 DNA sequence: TGTGCCAGCAGCTTAGTCGGCAGGGAGGACACTGAAGCTTTCTTT. This codes for CASSLVGREDTEAFF.

The chain uses TRBV9 and TRBJ1-1; D gene uncertain. The V gene lost 0 bases and the J gene lost 0 bases, with 12 bases spanning the gap. CDR3 size: 16 residues. CDR1 and CDR2 (germline): SGDLS, YYNGEE. The CDR3 sequence: CASSVATSGVNTEAFF. The DNA for the CDR3 is TGTGCCAGCAGCGTAGCTACCTCCGGTGTGAACACTGAAGCTTTCTTT.

This clone was counted once. The chain uses TRBV10-3 and TRBJ1-2; TRBD1 might be the D (5 bases). V was pared by 3 bases and J by 6 bases, with 14 bases between. CDR1 is ENHRY and CDR2 is SYGVKD in the germline V gene. The CDR3 contains 14 residues. The CDR3 DNA is TGTGCCATCAGTGACAGGGATATAGGCGATGGCTACACCTTC. This gives the protein CAISDRDIGDGYTF.

The gene calls are TRBV19 and TRBJ1-5, with D hard to call. V was trimmed by 2 bases and J by 7 bases, leaving 9 bases between them. Germline CDR1 LNHDA, CDR2 SQIVND (reference sequence). The CDR3 is 13 residues long. For the CDR3, the DNA is TGTGCCAGTAGTATACAGGTGGAACAGCCCCAGCATTTT. This translates into CASSIQVEQPQHF.

The rearrangement joins TRBV28 to TRBJ2-3; D may correspond to TRBD1 or TRBD2 (5 bases each). The CDR3 loop spans 13 amino acids. Trimming removed 6 bases at V and 1 base at J, with 8 bases between. The germline V gene has CDR1 MDHEN and CDR2 SYDVKM. The CDR3 loop is CASRRDGTDTQYF. CDR3 nucleotides: TGTGCCAGCAGAAGGGACGGCACAGATACGCAGTATTTT. Using reference TRBV28 and TRBJ2-3 for the parts outside the CDR3, the full variable domain is DVKVTQSSRYLVKRTGEKVFLECVQDMDHENMFWYRQDPGLGLRLIYFSYDVKMKEKGDIPEGYSVSREKKERFSLILESASTNQTSMYLCASRRDGTDTQYFGPGTRLTVL.

The CDR3 coding sequence is TGTGCCAGTAGTATCAGTAGCGGTTATAGCAATCAGCCCCAGCATTTT. It translates to CASSISSGYSNQPQHF. The chain recombines TRBV19 with TRBJ1-5, with D uncertain. CDR1 is LNHDA, CDR2 SQIVND, per germline (reference sequence). The CDR3 has 16 residues. Trimming left V 3 bases short and J 0 bases short, with 12 bases between.

V gene TRBV28 combines with J gene TRBJ2-1; 12 bases are shared with TRBD2. The CDR3 spans 15 residues. The germline V gene encodes CDR1 MDHEN and CDR2 SYDVKM. J lost 4 bases, V lost 7 bases, and 5 bases had no gene match. The CDR3 here is CASTVLAGGYNEQFF. The DNA of the CDR3 is TGTGCCAGCACCGTACTAGCGGGGGGATACAATGAGCAGTTCTTC.

This chain connects TRBV5-1 to TRBJ2-3; 7 bases match TRBD2. The V segment lost 4 bases and the J segment 0 bases; nucleotides outside the gene matches: 2. The CDR3 contains 14 residues. Germline CDR1 and CDR2: SGHRS and YFSETQ. DNA for the CDR3: TGCGCCAGCAGCCCTAGCGGCAGCACAGATACGCAGTATTTT. Amino acid sequence: CASSPSGSTDTQYF.

The J gene is TRBJ1-1, the V gene TRBV28; no clear D. This CDR3 has 11 amino acids. The ends were cut back, 7 bases at V and 3 bases at J, with 6 bases in the middle. Germline V gene lookup returns CDR1 MDHEN and CDR2 SYDVKM. CDR3 nucleotide sequence: TGTGCCAGCAAGTACCACACTGAAGCTTTCTTT. As protein: CASKYHTEAFF.

The chain is built from TRBV28 and TRBJ1-6; TRBD1 is a possible D gene (6 bases). Trimming left V 6 bases short and J 3 bases short, with 21 bases between. The V gene's germline CDR1 is MDHEN and CDR2 SYDVKM. The CDR3 has 18 amino acids. CDR3 in amino acids: CASRPRGFRQVYNSPLHF. In nucleotides, the CDR3 is TGTGCCAGCAGACCTCGGGGCTTTCGACAGGTCTATAATTCACCCCTCCACTTT.

This clone was recorded a few times. The rearrangement joins TRBV27 to TRBJ1-2, with 8 bases that match TRBD1. V was clipped by 8 bases and J by 5 bases; unmatched bases: 7. This CDR3 region has 13 residues. Germline values: CDR1 MNHEY, CDR2 SMNVEV (reference sequence). The CDR3 sequence: CASALTGGYGYTF. CDR3 DNA sequence: TGTGCCAGCGCATTAACAGGGGGGTATGGCTACACCTTC.

The V and J genes are TRBV6-5 and TRBJ2-7; D is undetermined. Trimming took 5 bases from V and 0 from J, leaving 11 bases between them. CDR1 and CDR2 (germline): MNHEY, SVGAGI. CDR3 length: 14 residues. This CDR3 is CASSKDPSSYEQYF. CDR3 nucleotides: TGTGCCAGCAGTAAAGACCCGAGCTCCTACGAGCAGTACTTC.

The DNA of the CDR3 is TGTGCCAGCGGATCCGGGACTAGCACCGGGGAGCTGTTTTTT. This codes for CASGSGTSTGELFF. V is TRBV28 and J is TRBJ2-2; 8 bases match TRBD2. The V gene's germline CDR1 is MDHEN and CDR2 SYDVKM. Trimming removed 8 bases from V and 4 bases from J; junction bases left unmatched: 6. This CDR3 comprises 14 residues.

The genes are TRBV23-1 and TRBJ1-5; 7 positions agree with TRBD1. TRBV23-1 is assigned to the ORF class and has an uncertain function. V was pared by 0 bases and J by 3 bases, with 14 bases of the junction left unmatched. The CDR3 sequence is 19 residues long. The CDR3 loop is CASSQSSDYRDRHNQPQHF. DNA for the CDR3: TGCGCCAGCAGTCAATCGAGCGACTATAGGGACAGACACAATCAGCCCCAGCATTTT.

J is TRBJ2-4 and V is TRBV5-6; TRBD1 might be the D (6 bases). CDR1 SGHDT and CDR2 YYEEEE come from the germline V gene. The length of the CDR3 is 14 residues. Trimming left V 5 bases short and J 2 bases short, with 11 bases between. CDR3: CASRLQGTKNIQYF. The CDR3 DNA reads as TGTGCCAGCAGACTTCAGGGGACCAAAAACATTCAGTACTTC. Together with reference TRBV5-6 and TRBJ2-4, the CDR3 gives the full variable domain: DAGVTQSPTHLIKTRGQQVTLRCSPKSGHDTVSWYQQALGQGPQFIFQYYEEEERQRGNFPDRFSGHQFPNYSSELNVNALLLGDSALYLCASRLQGTKNIQYFGAGTRLSVL.